This entry features one T cell receptor (beta chain) sequence. Its antigen is as yet unknown. The data were taken from a study of siplizumab effects on memory and regulatory T cells. Study-wide results and caveats: Alloreactive sequences traceable to unstimulated CD4+ memory cells declined significantly under siplizumab. No more than a minor fraction of alloreactive clones could be traced back to unstimulated subsets. Memory cells seemed less diverse than naive T cells, which seemed major alloresponse contributors.

Assays covered roughly 9.8 x 10^4 TCR templates per sample. TCRdb's table, derived via immunoSEQ multiplex PCR, lists solely in-frame clones and lacks some. The repertoire has some 110,000 clones, over 90% of them found once; the top ten carry 0.55% to 0.7%. V gave up 2 bases and J gave up 0 bases, with 11 bases separating them. This CDR3 spans 14 amino acids. CDR1 is GTSNPN, CDR2 SVGIG, per germline (reference sequence). The sequenced material came from Tregs sorted from blood. The chain combines TRBV30 with TRBJ2-7; D is unresolved. The sequence was collected from a human donor in good health. The CDR3 nucleotides read TGTGCCTGGAGTCTCCTAAGTGTCTCCTACGAGCAGTACTTC. Translation: CAWSLLSVSYEQYF.